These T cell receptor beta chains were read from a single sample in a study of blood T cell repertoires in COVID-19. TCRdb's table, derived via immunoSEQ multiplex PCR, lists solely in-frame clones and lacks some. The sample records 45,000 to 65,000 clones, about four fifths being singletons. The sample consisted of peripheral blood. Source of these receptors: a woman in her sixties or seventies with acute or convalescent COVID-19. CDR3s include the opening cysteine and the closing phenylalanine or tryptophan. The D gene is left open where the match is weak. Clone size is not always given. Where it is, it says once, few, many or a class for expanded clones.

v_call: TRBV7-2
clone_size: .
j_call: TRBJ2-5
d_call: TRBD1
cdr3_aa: CASSSPDRQETQYF
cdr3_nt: TGTGCCAGCAGCTCCCCGGACAGGCAAGAGACCCAGTACTTC

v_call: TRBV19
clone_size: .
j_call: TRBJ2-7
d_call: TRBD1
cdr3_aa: CASSKDRALEQYF
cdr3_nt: TGTGCCAGTAGTAAGGACAGGGCCTTGGAGCAGTACTTC

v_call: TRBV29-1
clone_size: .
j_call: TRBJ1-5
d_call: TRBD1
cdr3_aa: CSVMGQNQPQHF
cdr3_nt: TGCAGCGTGATGGGACAGAATCAGCCCCAGCATTTT

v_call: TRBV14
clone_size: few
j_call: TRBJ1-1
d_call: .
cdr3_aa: CASSLGREAFF
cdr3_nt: TGTGCCAGCAGCCTCGGCAGGGAAGCTTTCTTT

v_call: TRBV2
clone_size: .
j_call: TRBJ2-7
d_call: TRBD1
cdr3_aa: CATKWDRGSYEQYF
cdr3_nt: TGTGCCACCAAGTGGGACAGGGGCTCCTACGAGCAGTACTTC

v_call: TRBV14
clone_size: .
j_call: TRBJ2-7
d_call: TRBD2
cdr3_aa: CASSPGTSGSYEQYF
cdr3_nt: TGTGCCAGCAGCCCCGGGACTAGCGGATCCTACGAGCAGTACTTC

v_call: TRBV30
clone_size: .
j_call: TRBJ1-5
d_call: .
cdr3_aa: CAWSTQGNQPQHF
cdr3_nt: TGTGCCTGGAGTACCCAGGGGAATCAGCCCCAGCATTTT

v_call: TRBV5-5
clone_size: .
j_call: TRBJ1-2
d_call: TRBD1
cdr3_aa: CASSFTGTVIYGYTF
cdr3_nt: TGTGCCAGCAGCTTTACCGGGACAGTGATCTATGGCTACACCTTC

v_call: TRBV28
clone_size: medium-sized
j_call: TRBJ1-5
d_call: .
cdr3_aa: CASSQDSNQPQHF
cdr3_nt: TGTGCCAGCAGTCAGGACTCAAACCAGCCCCAGCATTTT

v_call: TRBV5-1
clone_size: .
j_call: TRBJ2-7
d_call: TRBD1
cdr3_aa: CASSRDRGDYEQYF
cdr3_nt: TGCGCCAGCAGCCGGGACAGGGGAGACTACGAGCAGTACTTC

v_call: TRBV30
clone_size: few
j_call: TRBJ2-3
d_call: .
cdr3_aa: CAWSQGSGLTDTQYF
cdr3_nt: TGTGCCTGGAGCCAGGGGAGCGGACTCACAGATACGCAGTATTTT

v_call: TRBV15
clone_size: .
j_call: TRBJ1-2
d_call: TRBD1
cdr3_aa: CATSSWDRESYGYTF
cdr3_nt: TGTGCCACCAGCAGCTGGGACAGGGAGAGCTATGGCTACACCTTC

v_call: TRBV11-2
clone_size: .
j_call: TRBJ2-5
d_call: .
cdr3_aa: CASAVGAGLYQETQYF
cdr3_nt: TGTGCCAGCGCCGTAGGGGCAGGGCTGTACCAAGAGACCCAGTACTTC

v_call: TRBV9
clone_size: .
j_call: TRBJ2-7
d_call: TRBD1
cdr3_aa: CASSVAPQGARGEQYF
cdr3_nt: TGTGCCAGCAGCGTAGCTCCCCAGGGGGCTAGGGGCGAGCAGTACTTC

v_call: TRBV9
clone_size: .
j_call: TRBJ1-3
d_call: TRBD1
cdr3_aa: CASSLRTGGMNTIYF
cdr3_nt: TGTGCCAGCAGCCTAAGGACAGGGGGCATGAACACCATATATTTT

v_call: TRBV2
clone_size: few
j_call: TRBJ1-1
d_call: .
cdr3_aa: CASRGHREPNTEAFF
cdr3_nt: TGTGCCAGCAGAGGCCACAGGGAACCAAACACTGAAGCTTTCTTT

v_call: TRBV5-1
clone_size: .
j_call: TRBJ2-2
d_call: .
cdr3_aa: CASSFRNTGELFF
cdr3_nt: TGCGCCAGCAGCTTCCGGAACACCGGGGAGCTGTTTTTT

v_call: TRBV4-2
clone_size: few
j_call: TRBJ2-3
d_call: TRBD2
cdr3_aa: CASSLGTSGGTDTQYF
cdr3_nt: TGTGCCAGCAGCCTCGGGACTAGCGGGGGGACAGATACGCAGTATTTT

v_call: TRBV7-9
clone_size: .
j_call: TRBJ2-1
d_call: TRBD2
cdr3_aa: CASSPTGLPLDNEQFF
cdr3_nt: TGTGCCAGCAGCCCCACGGGACTACCTCTGGACAATGAGCAGTTCTTC

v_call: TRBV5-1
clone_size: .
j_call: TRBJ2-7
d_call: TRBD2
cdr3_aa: CASSLGPSTSGLSYEQYF
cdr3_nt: TGCGCCAGCAGCTTGGGGCCCTCGACTAGCGGGTTGTCCTACGAGCAGTACTTC

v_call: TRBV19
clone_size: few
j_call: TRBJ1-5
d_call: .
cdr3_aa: CASNRDLHQPQHF
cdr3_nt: TGTGCCAGTAACAGGGACCTGCATCAGCCCCAGCATTTT

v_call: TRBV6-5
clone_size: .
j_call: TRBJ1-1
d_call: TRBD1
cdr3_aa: CASSYWTGRNTEAFF
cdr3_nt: TGTGCCAGCAGTTACTGGACAGGAAGGAACACTGAAGCTTTCTTT

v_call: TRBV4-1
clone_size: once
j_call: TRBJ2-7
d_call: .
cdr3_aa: CASSQVDSGLYEQYF
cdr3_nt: TGCGCCAGCAGCCAAGTGGATAGCGGACTATACGAGCAGTACTTC

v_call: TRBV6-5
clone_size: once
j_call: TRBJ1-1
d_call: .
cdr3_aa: CASSYSYRNTEAFF
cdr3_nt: TGTGCCAGCAGTTACTCTTATAGAAACACTGAAGCTTTCTTT

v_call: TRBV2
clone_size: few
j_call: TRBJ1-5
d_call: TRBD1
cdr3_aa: CASSGDRRQPQHF
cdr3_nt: TGTGCCAGCAGTGGGGACAGGAGACAGCCCCAGCATTTT